These 12 T cell receptor beta chains share one sample of origin, sequenced in a study of CD8+ T cells in alopecia areata. Treatment here: oral pan-JAK inhibitor, 5-10 mg twice daily. cDNA reverse transcribed from extracted RNA served as the sequencing template. TCRdb's table, derived via immunoSEQ multiplex PCR, lists solely in-frame clones and lacks some. The sample carries approximately 200,000 clones, 55% to 75% recorded once. The input for sequencing was CD4+ T cells sorted from blood, taken at week 24, from a patient treated with tofacitinib. These receptors were taken from a human donor with alopecia areata.

This clone was seen a handful of times. The chain combines TRBV27 with TRBJ2-5; 14 bases line up with TRBD2. CDR1 is MNHEY and CDR2 is SMNVEV in the germline V gene (reference sequence). The CDR3 contains 20 residues. Trimming took 5 bases from V and 2 from J; bases not matched to a gene: 16. In nucleotides, the CDR3 is TGTGCCAGCAGTCCCTACCTCCCGGGACTAGCGGGAGTGGGACAAGAGACCCAGTACTTC. It translates to CASSPYLPGLAGVGQETQYF.

The chain has TRBV15 and TRBJ1-2; no firm D call. Germline V gene data show CDR1 as LNHNV and CDR2 as YYDKDF (reference sequence). V dropped 1 base and J dropped 7 bases, with 10 bases sitting between them. The CDR3 covers 13 residues. CDR3 sequence: CATSRGSGFGYTF. CDR3 DNA sequence: TGTGCCACCAGCAGAGGGTCTGGATTTGGCTACACCTTC. The full variable domain, rest sourced from reference TRBV15 and TRBJ1-2, is DAMVIQNPRYQVTQFGKPVTLSCSQTLNHNVMYWYQQKSSQAPKLLFHYYDKDFNNEADTPDNFQSRRPNTSFCFLDIRSPGLGDTAMYLCATSRGSGFGYTFGSGTRLTVV.

V usage is TRBV7-9 and J usage is TRBJ2-7; no reliable D call. Germline V gene sequence: CDR1 SEHNR, CDR2 FQNEAQ (reference sequence). This CDR3 spans 14 amino acids. The ends were cut back, 1 base at V and 2 bases at J, with 9 bases in the middle. The CDR3 is CASSLVGEPYEQYF. In DNA, the CDR3 is TGTGCCAGCAGCTTAGTTGGGGAACCCTACGAGCAGTACTTC.

The chain is built from TRBV19 and TRBJ2-3; D is possibly TRBD2 (5 bases). The V gene's germline CDR1 is LNHDA and CDR2 SQIVND (reference sequence). Trimming left V 6 bases short and J 7 bases short, with 8 bases between. This CDR3 spans 11 amino acids. Written as DNA, the CDR3 is TGTGCCAGTAGCTCGGGATATACGCAGTATTTT. This codes for CASSSGYTQYF.

V and J are TRBV25-1 and TRBJ2-2; no clear D. Germline-derived CDR1 and CDR2 are MGHDK and SYGVNS. CDR3 length equals 16 residues. V was trimmed by 1 base and J by 2 bases, leaving 11 bases between them. The CDR3, as DNA: TGTGCCAGCAGTGAATTCGCAGGAATAAACACCGGGGAGCTGTTTTTT. Protein sequence: CASSEFAGINTGELFF. The full variable domain, its missing parts supplied by reference TRBV25-1 and TRBJ2-2, is EADIYQTPRYLVIGTGKKITLECSQTMGHDKMYWYQQDPGMELHLIHYSYGVNSTEKGDLSSESTVSRIRTEHFPLTLESARPSHTSQYLCASSEFAGINTGELFFGEGSRLTVL.

This chain links TRBV20-1 with TRBJ2-1, with a tentative D call TRBD1 (5 bases). Trimming stripped 5 bases from V and 10 bases from J, with 12 bases between. CDR1 and CDR2 (germline): DFQATT, SNEGSKA (reference sequence). The CDR3 runs to 11 residues. The CDR3 sequence: CSAGPRVEQFF. DNA for the CDR3: TGCAGTGCTGGGCCCAGGGTAGAGCAGTTCTTC.

J is TRBJ2-7 and V is TRBV29-1, with 9 positions matching TRBD2. The CDR3 sequence is 13 residues long. From germline, CDR1 is SQVTM and CDR2 ANQGSEA. Germline trimming cut 6 bases from V and 5 bases from J; bases unmatched to any gene: 8. In DNA form, the CDR3 reads TGCAGCGTCACGAGGACTAGCGCCAACGAGCAGTACTTC. Translating gives CSVTRTSANEQYF.

The gene calls are TRBV19 and TRBJ1-5; 7 nucleotides align to TRBD1. The CDR3 is made up of 15 amino acids. The J segment lost 3 bases and the V segment lost 6 bases, leaving 8 bases of the junction unmatched. Per germline, CDR1 LNHDA and CDR2 SQIVND (reference sequence). CDR3: CASRRTGSDNQPQHF. The CDR3 DNA sequence: TGTGCCAGTAGAAGGACAGGATCCGACAATCAGCCCCAGCATTTT.

The chain has TRBV29-1 and TRBJ1-2; D might be TRBD1 (6 bases). V was shortened by 7 bases and J by 4 bases, with 16 bases between the two germline ends. The CDR3 runs to 13 residues. CDR1 is SQVTM and CDR2 is ANQGSEA in the germline V gene. CDR3 sequence (DNA): TGCAGCGCCAAAAGGACAGCCCCCTATGGCTACACCTTC. It is translated as CSAKRTAPYGYTF.

CDR3 DNA: TGTGCCTGGAGTGAAAATAGCAATCAGCCCCAGCATTTT. This codes for CAWSENSNQPQHF. The chain couples TRBV30 to TRBJ1-5, with D unresolved. From germline, CDR1 is GTSNPN and CDR2 SVGIG (reference sequence). Trimming cost V 1 base and J 0 bases, with 4 bases left between them. The CDR3 contains 13 residues.

This chain joins TRBV28 and TRBJ2-5; TRBD2 matches at 15 bases. V shed 4 bases and J 2 bases; nucleotides not matched to a gene: 2. Germline CDR1 and CDR2: MDHEN and SYDVKM. This CDR3 is built from 16 residues. CDR3 bases: TGTGCCAGCAGTTCCGGGACTAGCGGGAGGCAAGAGACCCAGTACTTC. Protein: CASSSGTSGRQETQYF. The complete variable domain, with remaining parts taken from reference TRBV28 and TRBJ2-5, reads DVKVTQSSRYLVKRTGEKVFLECVQDMDHENMFWYRQDPGLGLRLIYFSYDVKMKEKGDIPEGYSVSREKKERFSLILESASTNQTSMYLCASSSGTSGRQETQYFGPGTRLLVL.

The chain is built from TRBV5-4 and TRBJ1-2; the D is unclear. CDR1 and CDR2 (germline): SGHNT, YYREEE (reference sequence). V was pared by 2 bases and J by 10 bases, with 12 bases between. The CDR3 is 12 amino acids. CDR3 amino acids: CASSFGQAVYTF. The CDR3 DNA is TGTGCCAGCAGCTTCGGGCAGGCGGTCTACACCTTC.